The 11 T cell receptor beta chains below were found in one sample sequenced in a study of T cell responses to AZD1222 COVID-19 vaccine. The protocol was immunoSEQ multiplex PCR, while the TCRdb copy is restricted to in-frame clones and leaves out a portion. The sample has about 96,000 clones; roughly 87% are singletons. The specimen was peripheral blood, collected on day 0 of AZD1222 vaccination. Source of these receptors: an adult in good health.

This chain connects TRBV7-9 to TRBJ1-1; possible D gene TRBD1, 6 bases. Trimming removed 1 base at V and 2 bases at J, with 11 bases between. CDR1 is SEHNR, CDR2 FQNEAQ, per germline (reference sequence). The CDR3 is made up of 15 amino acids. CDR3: CASSLVAGVNTEAFF. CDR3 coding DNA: TGTGCCAGCAGCTTAGTAGCAGGGGTCAACACTGAAGCTTTCTTT.

CDR3 loop: CASSSRGLSSGNTIYF. Here the CDR3 DNA reads TGTGCCAGCAGCTCCCGAGGGTTGAGCTCTGGAAACACCATATATTTT. The chain is built from TRBV7-6 and TRBJ1-3; D call uncertain. This CDR3 has 16 residues. Between the trimmed V and J ends, which lost 4 bases and 0 bases, there was a span of 13 bases. Germline loops: CDR1 SGHVS, CDR2 FNYEAQ.

The CDR3 here is CASSQANFSGGGVDTQYF. As DNA, the CDR3 is TGTGCCAGCAGCCAAGCTAATTTCAGCGGGGGGGGCGTGGATACGCAGTATTTT. This chain joins TRBV4-2 and TRBJ2-3; TRBD2 aligns across 10 bases. Germline trimming cut 1 base from V and 6 bases from J; bases unmatched to any gene: 13. CDR1 and CDR2 (germline): LGHNA, YNFKEQ. The CDR3 sequence is 18 residues long.

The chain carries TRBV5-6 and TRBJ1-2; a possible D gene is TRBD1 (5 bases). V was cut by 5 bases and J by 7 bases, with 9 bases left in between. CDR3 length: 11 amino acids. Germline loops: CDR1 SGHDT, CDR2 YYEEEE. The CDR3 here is CASRLGGGYTF. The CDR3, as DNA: TGTGCCAGCAGACTGGGGGGTGGCTACACCTTC.

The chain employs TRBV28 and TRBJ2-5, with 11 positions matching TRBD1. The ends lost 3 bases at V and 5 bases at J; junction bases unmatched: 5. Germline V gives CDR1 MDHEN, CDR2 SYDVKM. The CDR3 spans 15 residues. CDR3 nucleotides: TGTGCCAGCAGTTTGCGGACAGGGGGCAGGGAGACCCAGTACTTC. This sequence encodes CASSLRTGGRETQYF.

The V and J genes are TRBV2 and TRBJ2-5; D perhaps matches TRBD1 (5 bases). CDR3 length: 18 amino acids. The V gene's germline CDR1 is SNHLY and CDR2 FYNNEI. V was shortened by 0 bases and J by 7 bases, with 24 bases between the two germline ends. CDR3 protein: CASSEASKGLVGFGTQYF. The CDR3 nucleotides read TGTGCCAGCAGTGAAGCGTCGAAGGGGCTAGTAGGTTTCGGGACCCAGTACTTC.

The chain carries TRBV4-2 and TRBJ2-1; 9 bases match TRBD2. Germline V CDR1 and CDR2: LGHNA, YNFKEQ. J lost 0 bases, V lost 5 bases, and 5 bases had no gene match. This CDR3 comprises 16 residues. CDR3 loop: CASSSLAGSSYNEQFF. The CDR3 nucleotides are TGTGCCAGCAGCTCTCTAGCGGGGAGCTCCTACAATGAGCAGTTCTTC.

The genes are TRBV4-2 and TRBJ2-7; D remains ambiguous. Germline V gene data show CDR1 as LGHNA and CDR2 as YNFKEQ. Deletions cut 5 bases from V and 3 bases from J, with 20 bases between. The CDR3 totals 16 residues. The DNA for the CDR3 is TGTGCCAGCAGCTCAACCGCCCACTCGAGGAACTACGAGCAGTACTTC. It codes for CASSSTAHSRNYEQYF.

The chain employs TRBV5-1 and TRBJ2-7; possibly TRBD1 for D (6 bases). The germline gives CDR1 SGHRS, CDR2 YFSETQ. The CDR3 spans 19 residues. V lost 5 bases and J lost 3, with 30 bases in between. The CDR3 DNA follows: TGCGCCAGCAGTCGAATAAATTGGACAGCCTTAACCCCCTACTACGAGCAGTACTTC. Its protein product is CASSRINWTALTPYYEQYF.

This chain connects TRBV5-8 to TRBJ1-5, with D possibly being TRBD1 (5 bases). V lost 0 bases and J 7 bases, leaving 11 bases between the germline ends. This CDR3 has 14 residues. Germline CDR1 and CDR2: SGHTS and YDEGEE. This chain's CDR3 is CASSLGGRVQPQHF. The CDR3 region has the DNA TGTGCCAGCAGCTTGGGGGGCAGGGTCCAGCCCCAGCATTTT.

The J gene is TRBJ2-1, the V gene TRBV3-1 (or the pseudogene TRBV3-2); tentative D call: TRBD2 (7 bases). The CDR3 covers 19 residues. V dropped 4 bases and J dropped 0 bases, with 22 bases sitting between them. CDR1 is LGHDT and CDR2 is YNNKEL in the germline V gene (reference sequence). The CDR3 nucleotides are TGTGCCAGCAGCCCGTTCCTGGGGCGGGGGCAAGACTCCTACAATGAGCAGTTCTTC. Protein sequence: CASSPFLGRGQDSYNEQFF.